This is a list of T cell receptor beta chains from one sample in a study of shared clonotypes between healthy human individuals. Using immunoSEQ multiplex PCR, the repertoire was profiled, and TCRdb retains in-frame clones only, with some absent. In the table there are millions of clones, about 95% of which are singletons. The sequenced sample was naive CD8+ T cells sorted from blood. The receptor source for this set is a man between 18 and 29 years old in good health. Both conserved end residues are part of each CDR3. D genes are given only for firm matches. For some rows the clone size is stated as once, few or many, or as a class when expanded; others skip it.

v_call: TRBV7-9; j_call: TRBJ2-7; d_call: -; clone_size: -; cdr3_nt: TGTGCCAGCAGCTTAGTGGGTTCCGTCCAGTACGAGCAGTACTTC; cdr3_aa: CASSLVGSVQYEQYF
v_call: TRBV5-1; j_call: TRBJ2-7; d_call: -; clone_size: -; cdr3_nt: TGCGCCAGCAGCTTGGACAGGGGGGGCTACGAGCAGTACTTC; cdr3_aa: CASSLDRGGYEQYF
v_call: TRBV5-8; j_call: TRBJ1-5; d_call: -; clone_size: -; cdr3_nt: TGTGCCAGCAGAAACCCAGGGGTGGGACAGCCCCAGCATTTT; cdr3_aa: CASRNPGVGQPQHF
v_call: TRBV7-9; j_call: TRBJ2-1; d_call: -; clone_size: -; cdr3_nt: TGTGCCAGCAGCTTCGGGGTCAATGAGCAGTTCTTC; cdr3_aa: CASSFGVNEQFF
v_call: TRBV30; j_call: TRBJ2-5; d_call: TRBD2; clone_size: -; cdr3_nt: TGTGCCCTAGGGACTAGCGGAGGCGTAGAGACCCAGTACTTC; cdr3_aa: CALGTSGGVETQYF
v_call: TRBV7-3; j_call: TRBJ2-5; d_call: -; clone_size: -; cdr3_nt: TGTGCCAGCAGCTTAACCTTGCAAGAGACCCAGTACTTC; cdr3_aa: CASSLTLQETQYF
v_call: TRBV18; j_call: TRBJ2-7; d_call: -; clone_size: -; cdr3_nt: TGTGCCAGCTCACCACCGGCAGGGGCCTACGAGCAGTACTTC; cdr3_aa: CASSPPAGAYEQYF
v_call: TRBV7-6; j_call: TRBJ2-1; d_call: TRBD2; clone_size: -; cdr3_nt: TGTGCCAGCAGCATGGGGGGACTAGCGGGAGTCAATGAGCAGTTCTTC; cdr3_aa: CASSMGGLAGVNEQFF
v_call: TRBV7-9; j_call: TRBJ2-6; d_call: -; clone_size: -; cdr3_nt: TGTGCCAGCAGCTTAGGCTACTCTGGGGCCAACGTCCTGACTTTC; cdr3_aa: CASSLGYSGANVLTF
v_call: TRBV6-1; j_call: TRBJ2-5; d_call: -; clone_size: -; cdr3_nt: TGTGCCAGCCTGGTGATTGACGGGGGAGAGACCCAGTACTTC; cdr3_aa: CASLVIDGGETQYF
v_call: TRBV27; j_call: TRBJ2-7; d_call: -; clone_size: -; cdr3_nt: TGTGCCAGCAGTTTATCTTGGGGGGAGGTGATCTACGAGCAGTACTTC; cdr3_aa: CASSLSWGEVIYEQYF
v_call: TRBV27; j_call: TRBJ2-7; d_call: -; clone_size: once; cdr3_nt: TGTGCCAGCAGTTTTACGAGGGATTACGAGCAGTACTTC; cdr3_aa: CASSFTRDYEQYF
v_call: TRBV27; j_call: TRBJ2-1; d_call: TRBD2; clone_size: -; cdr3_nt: TGTGCCAGCAGTTCCCCTTTTGGAGCGGGGGGGGCCAATGAGCAGTTCTTC; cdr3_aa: CASSSPFGAGGANEQFF
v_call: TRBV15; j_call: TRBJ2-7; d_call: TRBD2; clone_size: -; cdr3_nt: TGTGCCACCAGCAGGAGTAAGCGGGAGGGCCCCTACGAGCAGTACTTC; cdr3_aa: CATSRSKREGPYEQYF
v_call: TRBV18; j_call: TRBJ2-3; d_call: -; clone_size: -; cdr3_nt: TGTGCCTGCTCACCGGCCACCGATACGCAGTATTTT; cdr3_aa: CACSPATDTQYF
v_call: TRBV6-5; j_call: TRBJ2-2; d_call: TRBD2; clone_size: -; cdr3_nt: TGTGCCAGCAGTTACTCGTTAATAGCGGGAGCCGGGGAGCTGTTTTTT; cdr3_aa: CASSYSLIAGAGELFF
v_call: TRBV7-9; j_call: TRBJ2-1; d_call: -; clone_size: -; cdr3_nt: TGTGCCAGCAGCCCCCCCCCGGGGGACAATGAGCAGTTCTTC; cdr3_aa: CASSPPPGDNEQFF
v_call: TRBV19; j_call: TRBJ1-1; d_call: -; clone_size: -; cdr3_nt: TGTGCCAGTAGTATGAGCGTCTTGAACACTGAAGCTTTCTTT; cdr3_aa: CASSMSVLNTEAFF
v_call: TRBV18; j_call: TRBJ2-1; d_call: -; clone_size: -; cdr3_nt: TGTGCCAGCTCACCGCAATTCGGCGGGACCTACAATGAGCAGTTCTTC; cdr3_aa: CASSPQFGGTYNEQFF
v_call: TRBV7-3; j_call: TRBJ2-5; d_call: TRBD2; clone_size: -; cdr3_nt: TGTGCCAGCAGCTTAACCCCGGGAGGCCAAGAGACCCAGTACTTC; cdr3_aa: CASSLTPGGQETQYF
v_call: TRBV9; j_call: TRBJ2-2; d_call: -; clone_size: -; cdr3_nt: TGTGCCAGCAGCGTAGAGGACCTCAAAGCGAACACCGGGGAGCTGTTTTTT; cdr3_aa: CASSVEDLKANTGELFF
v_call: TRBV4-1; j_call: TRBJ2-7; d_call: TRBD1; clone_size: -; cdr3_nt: TGCGCCAGCAGCCAAAGAGGGGCCGGGACAGGGGGCGAGGAGCAGTACTTC; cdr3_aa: CASSQRGAGTGGEEQYF
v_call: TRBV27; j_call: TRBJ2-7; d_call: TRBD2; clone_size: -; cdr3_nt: TGTGCCAGCGGTCGCGGGAGCTCCTACGAGCAGTACTTC; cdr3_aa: CASGRGSSYEQYF
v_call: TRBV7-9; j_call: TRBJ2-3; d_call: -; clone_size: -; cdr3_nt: TGTGCCAGCAGCCCCCTAGATACGCAGTATTTT; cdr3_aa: CASSPLDTQYF
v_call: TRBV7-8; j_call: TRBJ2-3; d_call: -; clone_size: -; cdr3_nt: TGTGCCAGCAGCTTAACGGGACTTTACACAGATACGCAGTATTTT; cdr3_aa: CASSLTGLYTDTQYF
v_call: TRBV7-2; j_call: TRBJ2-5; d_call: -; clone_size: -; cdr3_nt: TGTGCCAGCAGCTTAGTTCTCGCGACGGGGAAAGAGACCCAGTACTTC; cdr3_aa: CASSLVLATGKETQYF
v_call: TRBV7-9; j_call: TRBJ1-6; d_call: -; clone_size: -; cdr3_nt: TGTGCCAGCAGCGCACAGGGAGTGGGATATGATTCACCCCTCCACTTT; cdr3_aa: CASSAQGVGYDSPLHF
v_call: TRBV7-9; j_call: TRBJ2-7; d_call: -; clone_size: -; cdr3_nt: TGTGCCAGCAGCTTTATAGGGGAGAGCTACGAGCAGTACTTC; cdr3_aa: CASSFIGESYEQYF
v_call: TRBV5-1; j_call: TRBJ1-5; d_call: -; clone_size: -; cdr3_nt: TGCGCCAGCAGCTTGGGCGGGGACACCGTAAATCAGCCCCAGCATTTT; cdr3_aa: CASSLGGDTVNQPQHF
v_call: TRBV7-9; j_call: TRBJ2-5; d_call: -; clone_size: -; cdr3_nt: TGTGCCAGCAGCTTCCTGACTAGACAAGAGACCCAGTACTTC; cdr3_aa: CASSFLTRQETQYF
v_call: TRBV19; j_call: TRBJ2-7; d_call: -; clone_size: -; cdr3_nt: TGTGCCAGTAGTCACGGCGGGGTCAACGAGCAGTACTTC; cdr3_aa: CASSHGGVNEQYF
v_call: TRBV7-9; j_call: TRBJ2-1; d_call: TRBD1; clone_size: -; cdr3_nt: TGTGCCAGCAGCCCTGGGGACAGGGAATACAATGAGCAGTTCTTC; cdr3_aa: CASSPGDREYNEQFF
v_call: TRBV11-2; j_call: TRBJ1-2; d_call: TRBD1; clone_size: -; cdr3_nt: TGTGCCAGCCGGGACAGCCATGGCTACACCTTC; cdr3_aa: CASRDSHGYTF
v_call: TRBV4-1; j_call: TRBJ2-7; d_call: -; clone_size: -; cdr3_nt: TGCGCCAGCAGCCAAGGCCCAGCCTCCTACGAGCAGTACTTC; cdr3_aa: CASSQGPASYEQYF
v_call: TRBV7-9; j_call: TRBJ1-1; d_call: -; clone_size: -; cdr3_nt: TGTGCCAGCAGCTATTCCCAAGGGGCCTACACTGAAGCTTTCTTT; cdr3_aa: CASSYSQGAYTEAFF
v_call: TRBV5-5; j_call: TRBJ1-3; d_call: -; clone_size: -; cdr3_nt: TGTGCCAGCAGCTTTGCAGGGGTGGACGGGGTAGACACCATATATTTT; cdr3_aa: CASSFAGVDGVDTIYF
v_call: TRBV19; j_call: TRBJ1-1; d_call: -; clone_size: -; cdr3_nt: TGTGCCAGTACCGAAAGAGGGCTGACCACTGAAGCTTTCTTT; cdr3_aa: CASTERGLTTEAFF
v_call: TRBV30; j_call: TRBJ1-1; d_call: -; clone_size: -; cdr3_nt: TGTGCCTGGAGTACCTACAGGGCTGAAGCTTTCTTT; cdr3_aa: CAWSTYRAEAFF
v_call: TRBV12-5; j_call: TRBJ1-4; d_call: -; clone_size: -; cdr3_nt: TGTGCTAGTGGTTTCCCCACGGACCAGGGGGAAAAACTGTTTTTT; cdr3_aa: CASGFPTDQGEKLFF
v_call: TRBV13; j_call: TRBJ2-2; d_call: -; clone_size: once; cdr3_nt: TGTGCCAGCAGCTTAACCAATCCCGGGAGTACCGGGGAGCTGTTTTTT; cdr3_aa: CASSLTNPGSTGELFF
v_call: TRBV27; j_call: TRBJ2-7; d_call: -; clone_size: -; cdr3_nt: TGTGCCAGCAGTTTATCGATGGTCCACGAGCAGTACTTC; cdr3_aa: CASSLSMVHEQYF
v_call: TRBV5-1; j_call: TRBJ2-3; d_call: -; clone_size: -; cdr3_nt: TGCGCCAGCAGCTTGATTGTCAGCACAGATACGCAGTATTTT; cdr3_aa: CASSLIVSTDTQYF